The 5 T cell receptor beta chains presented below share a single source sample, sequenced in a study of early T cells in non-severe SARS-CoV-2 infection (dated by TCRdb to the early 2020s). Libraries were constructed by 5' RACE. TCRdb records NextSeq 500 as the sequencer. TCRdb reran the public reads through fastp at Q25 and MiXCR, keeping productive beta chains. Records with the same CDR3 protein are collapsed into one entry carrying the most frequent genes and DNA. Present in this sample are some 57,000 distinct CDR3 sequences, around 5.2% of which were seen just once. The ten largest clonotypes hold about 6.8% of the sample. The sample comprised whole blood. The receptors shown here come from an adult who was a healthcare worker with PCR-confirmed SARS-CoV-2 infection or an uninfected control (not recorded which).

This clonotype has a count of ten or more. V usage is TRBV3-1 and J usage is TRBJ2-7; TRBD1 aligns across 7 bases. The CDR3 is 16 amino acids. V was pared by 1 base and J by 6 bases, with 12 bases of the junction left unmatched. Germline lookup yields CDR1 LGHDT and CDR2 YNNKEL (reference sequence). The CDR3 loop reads CASSQVGTKGASEQYF. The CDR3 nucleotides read TGTGCCAGCAGCCAAGTAGGCACGAAGGGGGCCTCCGAGCAGTACTTC.

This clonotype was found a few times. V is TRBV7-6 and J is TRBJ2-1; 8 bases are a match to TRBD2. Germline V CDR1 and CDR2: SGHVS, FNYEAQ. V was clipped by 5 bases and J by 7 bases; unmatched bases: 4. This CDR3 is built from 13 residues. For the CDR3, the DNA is TGTGCCAGCAGCCCGGGGGGGGAAAATGAGCAGTTCTTC. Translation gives CASSPGGENEQFF. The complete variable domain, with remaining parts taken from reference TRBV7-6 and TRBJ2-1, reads GAGVSQSPRYKVTKRGQDVALRCDPISGHVSLYWYRQALGQGPEFLTYFNYEAQQDKSGLPNDRFSAERPEGSISTLTIQRTEQRDSAMYRCASSPGGENEQFFGPGTRLTVL.

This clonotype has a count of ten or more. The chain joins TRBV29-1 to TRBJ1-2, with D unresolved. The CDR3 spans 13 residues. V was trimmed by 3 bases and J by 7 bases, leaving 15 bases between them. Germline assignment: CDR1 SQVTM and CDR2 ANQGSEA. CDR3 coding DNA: TGCAGCGTTGACGGTGGAGGTGGGGTTGGCTACACCTTC. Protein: CSVDGGGGVGYTF.

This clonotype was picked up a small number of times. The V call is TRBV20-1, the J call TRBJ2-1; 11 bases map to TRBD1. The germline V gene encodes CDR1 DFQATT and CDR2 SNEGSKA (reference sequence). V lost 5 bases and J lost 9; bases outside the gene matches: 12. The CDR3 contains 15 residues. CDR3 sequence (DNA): TGCAGTGCTCCCAGCAGGGACAGGGGGTTAAGTGAGCAGTTCTTC. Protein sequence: CSAPSRDRGLSEQFF.

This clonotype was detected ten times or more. The CDR3 nucleotides read TGTGCCAGCAGCTCGGGAGGGGTGGTTGGTTCACCCCTCCACTTT. It encodes CASSSGGVVGSPLHF. The chain links TRBV9 to TRBJ1-6; D is perhaps TRBD1 (5 bases). The germline V and J ends were trimmed by 4 bases and 9 bases, with 17 bases remaining between them. The CDR3 covers 15 residues. The germline V gene encodes CDR1 SGDLS and CDR2 YYNGEE.